The 23 T cell receptor beta chains presented below share a single source sample, sequenced in a study of T-cell reconstitution after alpha-beta-depleted transplantation in children (dated by TCRdb to the mid-2010s). For these TCRs, the target antigens are not known. General study outcomes and caveats: Over the following months the frequencies of hyperexpanded clones went down, and after one year T-cell counts and TCRbeta diversity were mostly credited to newly produced T cells.

The library was generated by PCR. The data were produced on an Illumina HiSeq 2500. Molecular barcoding was employed in the preparation of TCR libraries, with unique molecular identifiers being used to normalize TCRbeta repertoire quantification. TCRdb itself trimmed the public reads at Q25 with fastp, ran MiXCR and retained productive beta chains. Every distinct CDR3 protein forms one entry, paired with its most common genes and DNA. The sample has around 300,000 distinct CDR3 sequences on record, less than 9.5% of them singletons. The top ten clones comprise about 9.3% of the sample. The meaning of the sample's treatment or condition label: allogeneic hematopoietic cell transplantation with graft depleted of TCRalphabeta T cells and CD19 B cells. The sample was peripheral blood, taken 360 days after TCRalphabeta/CD19-depleted stem cell transplant. The receptor set was obtained from a female patient aged 2-10 years who had a stem cell transplant for Fanconi anemia, so the T cells may come from the graft donor.

The J gene is TRBJ2-7, the V gene TRBV4-3, with D uncertain. Germline CDR1 reads LGHNA; CDR2 reads YSLEER. V shed 0 bases and J shed 0 bases, with 12 bases lying between them. The CDR3 runs to 16 residues. The CDR3 loop is CASSQDPTGYSYEQYF. In DNA, the CDR3 is TGCGCCAGCAGCCAAGATCCAACCGGTTACTCCTACGAGCAGTACTTC.

The sample holds many counts of this clonotype. The J gene is TRBJ1-1, the V gene TRBV6-1; D ambiguous. Germline V gives CDR1 MNHNS, CDR2 SASEGT. The CDR3 runs 13 residues. The V end lost 4 bases, the J end lost 3 bases, and 9 bases lay between the germline ends. CDR3 protein: CASSVGRDTEAFF. The CDR3, as DNA: TGTGCCAGCAGTGTGGGAAGGGACACTGAAGCTTTCTTT.

Ten or more counts support this clonotype. This chain links TRBV12-3 or TRBV12-4 with TRBJ1-2; TRBD1 might be the D (6 bases). The V end was cut by 6 bases, the J end by 4 bases, with 12 bases between. The CDR3 sequence is 13 residues long. CDR3 coding DNA: TGTGCCAGCAGAGCCACAGGGTTCTATGGCTACACCTTC. Translating it yields CASRATGFYGYTF.

This clonotype was recorded at least ten times. The chain is built from TRBV6-4 and TRBJ2-1; D remains unclear. From germline, CDR1 is MRHNA and CDR2 SNTAGT. CDR3 length: 15 residues. With 0 bases removed from V and 6 bases from J, the gap between germline ends came to 12 bases. This CDR3 is CASSDSNSASNEQFF. The CDR3 coding sequence is TGTGCCAGCAGTGACTCGAATTCAGCGAGCAATGAGCAGTTCTTC.

This clonotype was counted at least ten times. The chain has TRBV4-3 and TRBJ2-7; D may be TRBD2 (6 bases). Trimming shortened V by 0 bases and J by 3 bases, and 12 bases separated the two germline ends. Germline-derived CDR1 and CDR2 are LGHNA and YSLEER. The CDR3 covers 15 residues. The CDR3 DNA follows: TGCGCCAGCAGCCAAGAACCCGGGGGAATCTACGAGCAGTACTTC. It yields the protein CASSQEPGGIYEQYF.

This clonotype was picked up many times. V usage is TRBV25-1 and J usage is TRBJ2-2; tentatively, D is TRBD1 or TRBD2 (5 bases each). The CDR3 has 15 residues. Germline V lookup: CDR1 MGHDK, CDR2 SYGVNS. Between the trimmed V and J ends, which lost 8 bases and 5 bases, there was a span of 18 bases. The CDR3 region has the DNA TGTGCCAGCTCTTACGGGGCTGGGGTTACCGGGGAGCTGTTTTTT. Its protein product is CASSYGAGVTGELFF.

The chain is built from TRBV9 and TRBJ2-1; possibly TRBD1 for D (5 bases). Trimming removed 0 bases at V and 6 bases at J, with 16 bases between. This CDR3 contains 16 residues. Germline V gives CDR1 SGDLS, CDR2 YYNGEE. CDR3 region: CASSVATWQGPNEQFF. The CDR3 DNA sequence: TGTGCCAGCAGCGTAGCTACATGGCAGGGTCCCAATGAGCAGTTCTTC.

This clonotype was counted many times. V and J are TRBV27 and TRBJ2-7; D gene ambiguous. V lost 6 bases and J 0 bases, leaving 12 bases between the germline ends. The germline V gene has CDR1 MNHEY and CDR2 SMNVEV (reference sequence). This CDR3 is built from 14 residues. CDR3 nucleotides: TGTGCCAGCAGCCATGACACGAGCTCCTACGAGCAGTACTTC. Translated: CASSHDTSSYEQYF.

This clonotype was seen repeatedly, ten times or more. The V call is TRBV25-1, the J call TRBJ2-6; no clear D gene. Germline assignment: CDR1 MGHDK and CDR2 SYGVNS. The CDR3 totals 17 residues. V gave up 4 bases and J gave up 0 bases, with 13 bases separating them. The CDR3 nucleotides read TGTGCCAGCAGTGGTCGGACCGTTCTCTCTGGGGCCAACGTCCTGACTTTC. It specifies CASSGRTVLSGANVLTF.

This clonotype was seen ten or more times. The CDR3 nucleotides read TGTGCCAGCAGCCAGAATCCGGGACAGTCTAATGAGCAGTTCTTC. It specifies CASSQNPGQSNEQFF. The chain carries TRBV7-3 and TRBJ2-1; TRBD1 agrees at 7 bases. CDR3 length: 15 amino acids. After removal of 5 bases from V and 7 bases from J, the junction contained 11 bases not matched to a gene. From germline, CDR1 is SGHTA and CDR2 FQGTGA. Using reference TRBV7-3 and TRBJ2-1 for the parts outside the CDR3, the full variable domain is GAGVSQTPSNKVTEKGKYVELRCDPISGHTALYWYRQSLGQGPEFLIYFQGTGAADDSGLPNDRFFAVRPEGSVSTLKIQRTERGDSAVYLCASSQNPGQSNEQFFGPGTRLTVL.

This clonotype was detected many times. V gene TRBV6-4 combines with J gene TRBJ2-1; TRBD1 is a possible D gene (6 bases). V was clipped by 10 bases and J by 4 bases, with 20 bases between them. Germline CDR1 reads MRHNA; CDR2 reads SNTAGT. The CDR3 is 15 residues long. In DNA, the CDR3 is TGTGCCAACGAGTCGGACAGAGGAGGTTACAATGAGCAGTTCTTC. It is translated as CANESDRGGYNEQFF.

This clonotype was seen a few times. The chain has TRBV25-1 and TRBJ2-2; possibly TRBD1 for D (6 bases). Trimming cost V 6 bases and J 6 bases, with 8 bases left between them. This CDR3 is 12 amino acids long. Germline loops: CDR1 MGHDK, CDR2 SYGVNS. CDR3 nucleotides: TGTGCCAGCAGACAGGGTCCCGGGGAGCTGTTTTTT. Translated, it gives CASRQGPGELFF.

In its sample, this clonotype was seen many times. This rearrangement joins TRBV4-2 to TRBJ2-2; D perhaps matches TRBD2 (5 bases). Trimming pared 6 bases from V and 6 bases from J, leaving 11 bases between. The CDR3 spans 13 residues. Germline V gene lookup returns CDR1 LGHNA and CDR2 YNFKEQ. Here the CDR3 reads CASRQLVSGELFF. The CDR3 DNA sequence: TGTGCCAGCAGACAACTAGTTTCCGGGGAGCTGTTTTTT.

This clonotype was observed many times. The chain carries TRBV5-6 and TRBJ2-7; the D gene is possibly TRBD1 (6 bases). The V gene's germline CDR1 is SGHDT and CDR2 YYEEEE. V was pared by 4 bases and J by 7 bases, with 15 bases between. The CDR3 totals 13 residues. The CDR3 nucleotides read TGTGCCAGCAGCAGCAACAGGGTAGGGGAGCAGTACTTC. Protein product: CASSSNRVGEQYF.

At least ten counts were recorded for this clonotype. The V call is TRBV7-3, the J call TRBJ2-2; D is uncertain. The ends were cut back, 2 bases at V and 7 bases at J, with 14 bases in the middle. Germline V CDR1 and CDR2: SGHTA, FQGTGA. This CDR3 region has 15 residues. CDR3 DNA sequence: TGTGCCAGCAGCTTAGTCGCGCCTGGAGACGGGGAGCTGTTTTTT. Amino acids: CASSLVAPGDGELFF.

In its sample, this clonotype was seen many times. This chain joins TRBV6-5 and TRBJ2-1, with 12 bases aligning to TRBD2. Germline V gene sequence: CDR1 MNHEY, CDR2 SVGAGI. This CDR3 region has 16 residues. The V gene end was trimmed by 0 bases and the J gene end by 8 bases; junction bases not matched to a gene: 5. The CDR3 nucleotides are TGTGCCAGCAGTTACTCCGAGGGACTAGCGGGTGATGAGCAGTTCTTC. It is translated as CASSYSEGLAGDEQFF.

This clonotype occurred many times. The chain joins TRBV3-1 to TRBJ1-1; 8 bases align to TRBD1. Germline trimming cut 1 base from V and 4 bases from J; bases unmatched to any gene: 11. This CDR3 has 17 residues. The V gene's germline CDR1 is LGHDT and CDR2 YNNKEL (reference sequence). The CDR3 loop reads CASSQGVAAGGGTEAFF. CDR3 nucleotides: TGTGCCAGCAGCCAAGGGGTGGCGGCAGGGGGCGGCACTGAAGCTTTCTTT.

Many counts were recorded for this clonotype. The rearrangement links TRBV20-1 to TRBJ1-5; D is ambiguous. Germline CDR1 and CDR2: DFQATT and SNEGSKA (reference sequence). The CDR3 runs 13 residues. Trimming took off 3 bases at V and 4 bases at J, with 10 bases between the two ends. In DNA form, the CDR3 reads TGCAGTGCTAGTGGGAGGCGTAATCAGCCCCAGCATTTT. It codes for CSASGRRNQPQHF.

This clonotype was seen a handful of times. The rearrangement uses TRBV9 and TRBJ1-1, with D possibly being TRBD1 (5 bases). This CDR3 has 15 amino acids. Between the trimmed V and J ends, which lost 0 bases and 4 bases, there was a span of 13 bases. Germline V CDR1 and CDR2: SGDLS, YYNGEE. CDR3 in DNA: TGTGCCAGCAGCGTAGCCCCAGGGTCGGGCACTGAAGCTTTCTTT. Encoded protein: CASSVAPGSGTEAFF.

This clonotype was recorded a few times. The chain joins TRBV21-1 to TRBJ1-6; TRBD1 is the table's D call, not checked against the DNA. TRBV21-1 is a known pseudogene. The CDR3 covers 21 residues. CDR3 sequence (DNA): TGTGCCAGCAGCAAAAATGGGGATTTTAGGGGACAACGCTCCTATAATTCACCCCTCCACTTT. Translated: CASSKNGDFRGQRSYNSPLHF.

The rearrangement links TRBV28 to TRBJ1-6, with D perhaps matching TRBD1 (6 bases). The CDR3 consists of 15 residues. In germline, CDR1 is MDHEN, CDR2 SYDVKM. Trimming stripped 4 bases from V and 9 bases from J, with 16 bases between. CDR3 bases: TGTGCCAGCAGTTCCCTGGGGGGCAGGAGTTCACCCCTCCACTTT. Translation: CASSSLGGRSSPLHF. Variable domain in full (rest from reference TRBV28 and TRBJ1-6): DVKVTQSSRYLVKRTGEKVFLECVQDMDHENMFWYRQDPGLGLRLIYFSYDVKMKEKGDIPEGYSVSREKKERFSLILESASTNQTSMYLCASSSLGGRSSPLHFGNGTRLTVT.

This clonotype showed up many times. The gene calls are TRBV4-1 and TRBJ2-3; D is possibly TRBD1 (6 bases). The germline gives CDR1 MGHRA, CDR2 YSYEKL. The V gene lost 0 bases and the J gene lost 5 bases, with 12 bases spanning the gap. The CDR3 has 15 residues. The CDR3 here is CASSQENRVGDTQYF. DNA of the CDR3: TGCGCCAGCAGCCAAGAGAACAGGGTTGGAGATACGCAGTATTTT.

The J gene is TRBJ2-1, the V gene TRBV11-2; TRBD1 is a possible D gene (5 bases). Germline V lookup: CDR1 SGHAT, CDR2 FQNNGV. The length of the CDR3 is 13 residues. The ends were cut back, 5 bases at V and 8 bases at J, with 13 bases in the middle. CDR3 loop: CASSLGLTDEQFF. The CDR3 region has the DNA TGTGCCAGCAGCCTGGGGCTTACGGATGAGCAGTTCTTC.